A single T cell receptor beta chain is shown here with its context. Its target is not known. Germline CDR1 and CDR2: MNHEY and SMNVEV (reference sequence). The V and J ends lost 2 bases and 5 bases respectively, with 13 bases between them. The length of the CDR3 is 14 residues. The data were produced by immunoSEQ multiplex PCR, yet TCRdb's version contains in-frame clones alone and is incomplete. In the table there are roughly 15,000 clones, 60% to 70% of which are singletons. The data stem from a study of neoadjuvant anti-PD-1 for oral cavity cancer. Study-wide findings and caveats: Only a few patients per response group were TCR-analyzed; validation needed. PBMC Gini-index clonality exceeded responders' in non-responders post-nivolumab.

The specimen was PBMCs, collected before nivolumab (anti-PD-1) treatment. This clonotype was obtained from a person aged 40-85 years with oral cavity squamous cell carcinoma. V is TRBV27 and J is TRBJ2-7; D might be TRBD2 (6 bases). CDR3 protein: CASSLGRGGHEQYF. The CDR3 coding sequence is TGTGCCAGCAGTTTAGGGCGGGGCGGCCACGAGCAGTACTTC.